This T cell receptor beta chain was recorded in a study of T cells in localized non-small cell lung cancer. Study findings and constraints: Elevated blood T cell density was associated with longer overall survival. Uninvolved adjacent lung had the highest recorded T cell clonality, with tumor below it. Appearance in adjacent lung was seen for a median 57 of the top 100 tumor clones. Only one tumor region went through sequencing, so heterogeneity may still be there.

Notes on this clone: Antigen unknown.

The protocol was immunoSEQ multiplex PCR, while the TCRdb copy is restricted to in-frame clones and leaves out a portion. There are about 1,500 clones in the sample; about 24% occur only once, and over 20% lies in the top ten. This material consisted of lung tumor tissue, taken before any cancer treatment. The sequence was obtained from a female donor aged 60 or older with stage II lung adenocarcinoma.

CDR3 protein: CAWTRGPGNTIYF. CDR3 bases: TGTGCCTGGACTAGGGGCCCTGGAAACACCATATATTTT. This chain joins TRBV30 and TRBJ1-3, with D possibly matching TRBD1 (5 bases). V dropped 4 bases and J dropped 2 bases, with 9 bases sitting between them. Germline V gene sequence: CDR1 GTSNPN, CDR2 SVGIG (reference sequence). CDR3 length equals 13 residues.